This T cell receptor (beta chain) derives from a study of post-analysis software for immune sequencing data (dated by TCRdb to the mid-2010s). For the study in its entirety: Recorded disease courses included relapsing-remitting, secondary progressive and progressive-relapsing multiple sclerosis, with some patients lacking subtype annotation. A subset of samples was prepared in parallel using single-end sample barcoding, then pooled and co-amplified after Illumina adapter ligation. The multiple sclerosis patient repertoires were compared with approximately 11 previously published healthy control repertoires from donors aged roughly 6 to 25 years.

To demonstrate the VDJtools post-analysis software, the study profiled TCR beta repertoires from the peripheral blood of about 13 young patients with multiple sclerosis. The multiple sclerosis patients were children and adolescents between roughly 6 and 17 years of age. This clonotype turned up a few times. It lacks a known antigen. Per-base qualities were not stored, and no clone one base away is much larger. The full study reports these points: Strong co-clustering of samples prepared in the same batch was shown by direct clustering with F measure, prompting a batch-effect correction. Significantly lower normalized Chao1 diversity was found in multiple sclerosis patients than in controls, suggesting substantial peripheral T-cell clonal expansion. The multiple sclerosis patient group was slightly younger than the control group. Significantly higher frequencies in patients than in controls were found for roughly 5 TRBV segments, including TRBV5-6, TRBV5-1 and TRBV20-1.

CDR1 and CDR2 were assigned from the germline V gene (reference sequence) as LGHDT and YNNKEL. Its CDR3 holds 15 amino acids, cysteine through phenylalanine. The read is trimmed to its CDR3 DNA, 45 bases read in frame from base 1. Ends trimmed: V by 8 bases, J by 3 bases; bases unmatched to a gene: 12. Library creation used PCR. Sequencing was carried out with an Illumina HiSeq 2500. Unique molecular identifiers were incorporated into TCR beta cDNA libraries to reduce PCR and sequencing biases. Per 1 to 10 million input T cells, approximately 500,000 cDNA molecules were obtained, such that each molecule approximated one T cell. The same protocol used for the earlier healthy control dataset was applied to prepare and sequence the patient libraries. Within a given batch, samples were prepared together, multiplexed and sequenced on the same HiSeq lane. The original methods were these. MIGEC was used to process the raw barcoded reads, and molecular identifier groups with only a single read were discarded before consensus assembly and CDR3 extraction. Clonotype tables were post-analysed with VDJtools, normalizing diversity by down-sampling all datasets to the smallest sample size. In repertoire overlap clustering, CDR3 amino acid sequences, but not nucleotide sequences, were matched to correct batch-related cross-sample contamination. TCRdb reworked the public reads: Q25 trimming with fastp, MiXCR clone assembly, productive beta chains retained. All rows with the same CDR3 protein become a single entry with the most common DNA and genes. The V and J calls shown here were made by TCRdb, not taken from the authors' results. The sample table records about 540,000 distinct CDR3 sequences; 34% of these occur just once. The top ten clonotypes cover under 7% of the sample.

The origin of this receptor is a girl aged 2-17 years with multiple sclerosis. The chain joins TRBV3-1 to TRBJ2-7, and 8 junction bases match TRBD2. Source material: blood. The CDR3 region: CASSLRGGGNYEQYF. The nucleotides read TGTGCCAGCTCCCTCCGGGGGGGAGGAAACTACGAGCAGTACTTC.